This T cell receptor beta chain appears in the sequencing data of a study of ipilimumab plus nivolumab after autologous stem cell transplantation. The CDR3 length is 19 residues. Trimming removed 0 bases from V and 0 bases from J, with 20 bases in between. CDR1 LNHNV and CDR2 YYDKDF come from the germline V gene (reference sequence). Clones were sequenced by immunoSEQ multiplex PCR, and TCRdb holds only the in-frame ones, with some missing. The repertoire consists of over 75,000 clones, with 83% occurring once and the leading ten covering roughly 2%. The rearrangement links TRBV15 to TRBJ1-1; D remains ambiguous. This material consisted of PBMCs, taken in a trial of ipilimumab plus nivolumab as post-transplant consolidation. This sequence was found in a male donor with diffuse large B-cell lymphoma. The DNA of the CDR3 is TGTGCCACCAGCAGAGAAGAAGCCTTCTCTCCCTCCCTGAACACTGAAGCTTTCTTT. Protein sequence: CATSREEAFSPSLNTEAFF.